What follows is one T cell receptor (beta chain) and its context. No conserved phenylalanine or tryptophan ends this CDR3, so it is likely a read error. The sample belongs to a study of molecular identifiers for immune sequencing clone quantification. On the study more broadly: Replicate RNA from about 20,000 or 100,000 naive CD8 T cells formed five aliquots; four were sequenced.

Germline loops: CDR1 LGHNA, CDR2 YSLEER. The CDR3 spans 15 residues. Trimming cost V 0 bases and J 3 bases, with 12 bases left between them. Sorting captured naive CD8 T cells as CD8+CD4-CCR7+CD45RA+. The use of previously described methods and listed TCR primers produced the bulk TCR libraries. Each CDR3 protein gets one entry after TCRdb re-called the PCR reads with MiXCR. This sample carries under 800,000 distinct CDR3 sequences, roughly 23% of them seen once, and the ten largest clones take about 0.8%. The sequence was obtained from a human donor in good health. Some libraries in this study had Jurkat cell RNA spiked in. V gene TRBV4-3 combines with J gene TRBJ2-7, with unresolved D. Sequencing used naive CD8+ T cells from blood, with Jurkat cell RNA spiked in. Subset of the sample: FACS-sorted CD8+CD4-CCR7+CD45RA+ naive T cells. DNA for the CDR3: TGCGCCAGCAGCCAAGACGCTGCGGCCAGCTACGAGCAGTACTCC. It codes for CASSQDAAASYEQYS.